This T cell receptor (beta chain) was observed in a study of cytomegalovirus exposure and HLA in healthy donors. Points from the study as a whole: The study carried out a later analysis of TCR beta sequences. It associated some 17,000 of them with specific HLA alleles at a false discovery rate of 0.05. There were several of the most significant clusters that appeared linked to common viral pathogens in a later analysis. Specific recognition of CMV antigens was confirmed in vitro for three chains (all CMV-associated).

Germline loops: CDR1 SGHRS, CDR2 YFSETQ. Trimming at V came to 3 bases and at J to 4 bases, leaving 6 bases not matched to a gene. The CDR3 is 14 amino acids. Primers for the PCR totalled 60 Vbeta and 13 Jbeta. Libraries were prepared by immunoSEQ multiplex PCR; TCRdb keeps only in-frame clonotypes and omits some of them. The sample has 150,000 to 200,000 clones; about 74% are singletons. Of note for this clone: Antigen unknown.

V gene TRBV5-1 combines with J gene TRBJ2-5; 7 nucleotides align to TRBD1. The specimen was PBMCs. The clonotype originates from a male donor in good health and CMV-seronegative. The DNA of the CDR3 is TGCGCCAGCAGCTCAGGGGGTATGGTAGAGACCCAGTACTTC. Translated: CASSSGGMVETQYF.